The 27 T cell receptor beta chains below all came from one sample that was sequenced in a study of T cell clonotyping in hematopoietic cell transplantation. Some clones are missing from TCRdb's copy, which holds only in-frame ones; the method was immunoSEQ multiplex PCR. The repertoire holds 15,000 to 20,000 clones, with around 85% as singletons. The sample was peripheral blood mononuclear cells. These TCRs come from a man aged 60-69 years in good health. Some clones in this sample may be carry-over from other donors' samples.

The chain links TRBV5-1 to TRBJ1-4; D is perhaps TRBD1 (5 bases). Germline lookup yields CDR1 SGHRS and CDR2 YFSETQ. V was clipped by 4 bases and J by 4 bases, with 11 bases between them. The CDR3 sequence is 14 residues long. Here the CDR3 reads CASSRGTVNEKLFF. CDR3 DNA: TGCGCCAGCAGCCGCGGGACGGTTAATGAAAAACTGTTTTTT.

The chain joins TRBV2 to TRBJ2-7, with D maybe TRBD1 (5 bases). The CDR3 loop spans 13 amino acids. Trimming pared 7 bases from V and 3 bases from J, leaving 13 bases between. Germline V lookup: CDR1 SNHLY, CDR2 FYNNEI. In DNA, the CDR3 is TGTGCCAGCACGATTTGGCAGGGCTACGAGCAGTACTTC. Translating it yields CASTIWQGYEQYF. The whole variable domain, remainder taken from reference TRBV2 and TRBJ2-7, is EPEVTQTPSHQVTQMGQEVILRCVPISNHLYFYWYRQILGQKVEFLVSFYNNEISEKSEIFDDQFSVERPDGSNFTLKIRSTKLEDSAMYFCASTIWQGYEQYFGPGTRLTVT.

The chain links TRBV28 to TRBJ2-1, with D possibly matching TRBD2 (7 bases). Trimming removed 3 bases at V and 0 bases at J, with 9 bases between. This CDR3 has 15 amino acids. In germline, CDR1 is MDHEN, CDR2 SYDVKM. CDR3 in DNA: TGTGCCAGCAGTTTCGCGGGGGCCTCCTACAATGAGCAGTTCTTC. Translated, it gives CASSFAGASYNEQFF.

J is TRBJ1-1 and V is TRBV30, with no clear D. The CDR3 covers 13 residues. Trimming removed 4 bases from V and 5 bases from J, with 14 bases in between. Germline V gene lookup returns CDR1 GTSNPN and CDR2 SVGIG (reference sequence). CDR3 bases: TGTGCCTGGAAAATGGGGAGGGTTACTGAAGCTTTCTTT. Amino acids: CAWKMGRVTEAFF.

The rearrangement links TRBV10-3 to TRBJ1-2, with TRBD1 matching 12 bases. V shed 5 bases, J shed 3 bases, and the junction held 7 bases outside the gene matches. The CDR3 extends over 16 amino acids. Germline V CDR1 and CDR2: ENHRY, SYGVKD. CDR3 in DNA: TGTGCCATCAGTCCAGGGACAGGGGGCACCGACTATGGCTACACCTTC. It codes for CAISPGTGGTDYGYTF.

The chain is built from TRBV6-7 and TRBJ2-7; tentatively, D is TRBD1 (5 bases). TRBV6-7 is identified as an open reading frame with a role that is uncertain. The CDR3 length is 14 residues. Trimming removed 2 bases from V and 5 bases from J, with 13 bases in between. The CDR3 loop is CASSYGATADEQYF. The CDR3 region has the DNA TGTGCCAGCAGTTACGGGGCGACTGCAGACGAGCAGTACTTC.

V usage is TRBV25-1 and J usage is TRBJ1-5; D is perhaps TRBD1 (5 bases). The germline gives CDR1 MGHDK, CDR2 SYGVNS. Trimming stripped 2 bases from V and 8 bases from J, with 16 bases between. The CDR3 spans 15 residues. The DNA for the CDR3 is TGTGCCAGCAGTGAAGGGGGGGGAGGAAGAAAGCCCCAGCATTTT. This codes for CASSEGGGGRKPQHF.

This chain uses TRBV25-1 with TRBJ2-7, with D unclear. CDR3 length: 14 amino acids. CDR1 and CDR2 from the germline V gene are MGHDK and SYGVNS. Trimming removed 1 base from V and 4 bases from J, with 11 bases in between. This CDR3 reads CASSESGAAYEQYF. Here the CDR3 DNA reads TGTGCCAGCAGTGAATCGGGTGCGGCGTACGAGCAGTACTTC.

The V and J genes are TRBV7-9 and TRBJ1-1; no firm D call. CDR3 size: 15 residues. Germline V lookup: CDR1 SEHNR, CDR2 FQNEAQ (reference sequence). Trimming took off 1 base at V and 2 bases at J, with 11 bases between the two ends. The CDR3 nucleotides read TGTGCCAGCAGCTTAGTCCCTGCGGTTAACACTGAAGCTTTCTTT. Its translation: CASSLVPAVNTEAFF. The entire variable domain, with the rest obtained from reference TRBV7-9 and TRBJ1-1, is as follows: DTGVSQNPRHKITKRGQNVTFRCDPISEHNRLYWYRQTLGQGPEFLTYFQNEAQLEKSRLLSDRFSAERPKGSFSTLEIQRTEQGDSAMYLCASSLVPAVNTEAFFGQGTRLTVV.

The chain combines TRBV9 with TRBJ2-7, with a weak D call TRBD2 (6 bases). CDR3 length: 12 amino acids. V gave up 5 bases and J gave up 7 bases, with 13 bases separating them. Germline loops: CDR1 SGDLS, CDR2 YYNGEE. CDR3 loop: CASSPGAGEQYF. The CDR3 DNA follows: TGTGCCAGCAGTCCTGGCGCGGGGGAGCAGTACTTC.

Only one count was recorded for this clone. Written as DNA, the CDR3 is TGTGCCAGCAGCAAATCGAGCTATTCCTATGGCTACACCTTC. It yields the protein CASSKSSYSYGYTF. This chain links TRBV5-6 with TRBJ1-2; no definite D call. Trimming stripped 4 bases from V and 4 bases from J, with 14 bases between. This CDR3 spans 14 amino acids. Germline V gene lookup returns CDR1 SGHDT and CDR2 YYEEEE.

V usage is TRBV6-5 and J usage is TRBJ1-2, with D unresolved. Germline V gives CDR1 MNHEY, CDR2 SVGAGI. V lost 0 bases and J lost 6, with 14 bases in between. The CDR3 loop spans 15 amino acids. The CDR3 region has the DNA TGTGCCAGCAGTTACTCGACCAGGAGGAGGGATGGCTACACCTTC. This codes for CASSYSTRRRDGYTF.

The V gene is TRBV27, the J gene TRBJ2-3; D ambiguous. V was clipped by 3 bases and J by 2 bases, with 9 bases between them. CDR3 size: 14 residues. CDR1 is MNHEY and CDR2 is SMNVEV in the germline V gene (reference sequence). DNA for the CDR3: TGTGCCAGCAGTTTCAGTTCCCTCACAGATACGCAGTATTTT. Translated: CASSFSSLTDTQYF.

This clone was counted a single time. The rearrangement uses TRBV11-2 and TRBJ1-2; D not certain. Between the trimmed V and J ends, which lost 3 bases and 4 bases, there was a span of 9 bases. This CDR3 region has 13 residues. In germline, CDR1 is SGHAT, CDR2 FQNNGV. This CDR3 is CASSFGQIYGYTF. As DNA, the CDR3 is TGTGCCAGCAGCTTCGGGCAGATCTATGGCTACACCTTC.

The rearrangement joins TRBV5-1 to TRBJ2-5; either TRBD1 or TRBD2 may supply D (5 bases each). CDR3 length equals 14 residues. V was trimmed by 4 bases and J by 1 base, leaving 11 bases between them. Germline CDR1 reads SGHRS; CDR2 reads YFSETQ. The CDR3 coding sequence is TGCGCCAGCAGCATAGGGACGGTCCAAGAGACCCAGTACTTC. This codes for CASSIGTVQETQYF. Full variable domain (remainder filled in from reference TRBV5-1 and TRBJ2-5): KAGVTQTPRYLIKTRGQQVTLSCSPISGHRSVSWYQQTPGQGLQFLFEYFSETQRNKGNFPGRFSGRQFSNSRSEMNVSTLELGDSALYLCASSIGTVQETQYFGPGTRLLVL.

The rearrangement uses TRBV5-1 and TRBJ2-7, with 8 bases that match TRBD1. This CDR3 spans 14 amino acids. Germline CDR1 reads SGHRS; CDR2 reads YFSETQ. Trimming took 4 bases from V and 6 from J; bases not matched to a gene: 9. This chain's CDR3 is CASSGLTGAPEQYF. In nucleotides, the CDR3 is TGCGCCAGCAGCGGCCTGACAGGGGCTCCCGAGCAGTACTTC.

The chain is built from TRBV30 and TRBJ2-7; D is possibly TRBD2 (6 bases). Trimming stripped 5 bases from V and 6 bases from J, with 17 bases between. CDR3 length: 13 amino acids. Germline CDR1 GTSNPN, CDR2 SVGIG (reference sequence). CDR3 nucleotide sequence: TGTGCCTGGGGGGGGTTAGCGGATCTCGAGCAGTACTTC. Protein product: CAWGGLADLEQYF.

The chain has TRBV5-7 and TRBJ2-5, with TRBD1 matching 10 bases. TRBV5-7 carries the ORF label, with uncertain function. The ends lost 3 bases at V and 0 bases at J; junction bases unmatched: 2. The CDR3 is made up of 15 amino acids. Here the CDR3 DNA reads TGTGCCAGCAGCTGGGACAGGGGTCACCAAGAGACCCAGTACTTC. Its translation: CASSWDRGHQETQYF.

This clone appeared once. The genes are TRBV7-9 and TRBJ1-2; 7 bases agree with TRBD1. The germline V gene has CDR1 SEHNR and CDR2 FQNEAQ (reference sequence). CDR3 length: 14 amino acids. Trimming removed 5 bases from V and 8 bases from J; junction bases left unmatched: 11. CDR3 DNA: TGTGCCAGCAGCCTAGGACAGGAATCGTTAGGCTACACCTTC. Protein sequence: CASSLGQESLGYTF.

This clone turned up a few times. The chain couples TRBV25-1 to TRBJ2-3; D gene uncertain. CDR3 length: 14 residues. V lost 3 bases and J 8 bases, leaving 15 bases between the germline ends. In germline, CDR1 is MGHDK, CDR2 SYGVNS. CDR3 sequence (DNA): TGTGCCAGCAGTGACAGTATGTCAAAGGGTACGCAGTATTTT. Translating gives CASSDSMSKGTQYF.

This clone appeared a single time. The V call is TRBV27, the J call TRBJ1-1; 8 nucleotides agree with TRBD1. This CDR3 has 14 amino acids. Germline CDR1 reads MNHEY; CDR2 reads SMNVEV (reference sequence). The V segment lost 4 bases and the J segment 1 base; nucleotides outside the gene matches: 2. For the CDR3, the DNA is TGTGCCAGCAGTTCAGGGGGCAGGAACACTGAAGCTTTCTTT. Translation gives CASSSGGRNTEAFF.

The V call is TRBV6-5, the J call TRBJ2-3, with unresolved D. Between the trimmed V and J ends, which lost 5 bases and 2 bases, there was a span of 14 bases. CDR1 and CDR2 (germline): MNHEY, SVGAGI. The CDR3 sequence is 15 residues long. CDR3 in amino acids: CASSMLGFYTDTQYF. The CDR3 DNA reads as TGTGCCAGCAGTATGTTGGGGTTCTACACAGATACGCAGTATTTT.

V gene TRBV4-2 combines with J gene TRBJ2-7, with 7 bases matching TRBD2. V was clipped by 5 bases and J by 4 bases; unmatched bases: 8. The germline CDR1 and CDR2 sequences are LGHNA and YNFKEQ. CDR3 length equals 14 residues. This CDR3 is CASSKGGPPYEQYF. The DNA for the CDR3 is TGTGCCAGCAGCAAGGGAGGGCCGCCTTACGAGCAGTACTTC.

The rearrangement joins TRBV10-1 to TRBJ1-1; tentative D call: TRBD1 (5 bases). V was cut by 2 bases and J by 3 bases, with 10 bases left in between. The CDR3 has 14 amino acids. The germline V gene encodes CDR1 WNHNN and CDR2 SYGVQD (reference sequence). The CDR3 region is CASSEESRDTEAFF. For the CDR3, the DNA is TGCGCCAGCAGTGAGGAATCCAGGGACACTGAAGCTTTCTTT.

J is TRBJ1-1 and V is TRBV7-9, with 7 bases identical to TRBD1. V shed 5 bases, J shed 3 bases, and the junction held 3 bases outside the gene matches. The length of the CDR3 is 13 residues. Germline values: CDR1 SEHNR, CDR2 FQNEAQ (reference sequence). The CDR3 DNA reads TGTGCCAGCAGCCACGGGACAGACACTGAAGCTTTCTTT. Residues: CASSHGTDTEAFF.

The CDR3: CATYSLPPDRAKGYGYTF. In DNA form, the CDR3 reads TGTGCCACCTATTCCCTCCCCCCGGACAGGGCAAAGGGCTATGGCTACACCTTC. The chain is built from TRBV10-3 and TRBJ1-2; 8 nucleotides line up with TRBD1. J was trimmed by 4 bases and V by 10 bases; bases with no gene match: 23. The CDR3 spans 18 residues. Per germline, CDR1 ENHRY and CDR2 SYGVKD.

The rearrangement uses TRBV5-1 and TRBJ1-2; D may be TRBD1 (5 bases). CDR3 length equals 20 residues. Trimming shortened V by 0 bases and J by 7 bases, and 31 bases separated the two germline ends. The germline V gene encodes CDR1 SGHRS and CDR2 YFSETQ. CDR3 sequence reads: CASSLAYGTKSSGLEGGYTF. The CDR3 DNA sequence: TGCGCCAGCAGCTTGGCCTATGGGACTAAATCATCGGGTTTGGAAGGTGGCTACACCTTC.